Each of the 24 T cell receptor beta chains below was sequenced from the same sample in a study of vaccination and CD4 T cells after COVID-19. These receptors have no known antigen. The treatment is: roughly 10-day PBMC culture with coronavirus spike peptide pools or control peptides (ViraFEST assay). Sequence data for DNA of cultured CD4+ T cells were generated by the Oncomine TCR Beta short-read assay. TCRdb processed the PCR reads anew with MiXCR; each CDR3 protein has one entry. The table lists 10,000 to 15,000 distinct CDR3 sequences, about 65% of them singletons. Sequences were obtained from CD4+ T cells from blood, cultured in vitro. These receptors originate from a human donor who had recovered from COVID-19.

The chain is built from TRBV7-9 and TRBJ1-5; D may be TRBD1 (5 bases). V was trimmed by 5 bases and J by 15 bases, leaving 17 bases between them. The length of the CDR3 is 12 residues. CDR1 and CDR2 from the germline V gene are SEHNR and FQNEAQ (reference sequence). Written as DNA, the CDR3 is TGTGCCAGCAGCCCCCGCCAGGGAAGATGGCATTTT. Translation: CASSPRQGRWHF.

The chain uses TRBV7-2 and TRBJ1-2; D uncertain. The V gene's germline CDR1 is SGHTA and CDR2 FQGNSA. The V gene lost 6 bases and the J gene lost 2 bases, with 10 bases spanning the gap. This CDR3 contains 13 residues. DNA for the CDR3: TGTGCCAGCAGTCCGACACGAAACTATGGCTACACCTTC. Translated: CASSPTRNYGYTF.

The chain has TRBV20-1 and TRBJ1-1; D gene uncertain. The germline V gene encodes CDR1 DFQATT and CDR2 SNEGSKA (reference sequence). The CDR3 loop spans 12 amino acids. The V and J ends lost 4 bases and 2 bases respectively, with 8 bases between them. CDR3 residues: CSATRSNTEAFF. The DNA of the CDR3 is TGCAGTGCTACCAGGTCCAACACTGAAGCTTTCTTT.

V is TRBV20-1 and J is TRBJ1-4; the D gene is possibly TRBD1 (5 bases). The CDR3 has 13 residues. The germline V and J ends were trimmed by 1 base and 8 bases, with 11 bases remaining between them. Germline CDR1 and CDR2: DFQATT and SNEGSKA (reference sequence). The CDR3 DNA is TGCAGTGCTAGAGTGGACATAGACGAAAAACTGTTTTTT. As protein: CSARVDIDEKLFF.

The chain carries TRBV30 and TRBJ1-5, with D perhaps TRBD1 (6 bases). Deletions cut 4 bases from V and 6 bases from J, with 19 bases between. This CDR3 has 15 amino acids. Germline loops: CDR1 GTSNPN, CDR2 SVGIG (reference sequence). CDR3 sequence (DNA): TGTGCCTGGAATAACCCAGGGGAAAAAGGTCAGCCCCAGCATTTT. Amino acid sequence: CAWNNPGEKGQPQHF.

The V gene is TRBV7-3, the J gene TRBJ2-7; TRBD1 or TRBD2 may be the D gene (5 bases each). The V and J ends lost 1 base and 4 bases respectively, with 14 bases between them. The CDR3 spans 15 residues. Germline V gene sequence: CDR1 SGHTA, CDR2 FQGTGA. This CDR3 is CASSLSGGPKYEQYF. The CDR3 DNA is TGTGCCAGCAGCTTAAGTGGGGGACCGAAATACGAGCAGTACTTC.

The chain carries TRBV7-3 and TRBJ2-3; 10 nucleotides line up with TRBD2. Germline CDR1 and CDR2: SGHTA and FQGTGA. Unmatched junction bases numbered 3, after V lost 6 bases and J lost 3 bases. The CDR3 length is 14 residues. The CDR3 protein is CASSKRGGTDTQYF. The CDR3 DNA follows: TGTGCCAGCAGTAAGCGGGGGGGGACAGATACGCAGTATTTT.

This chain connects TRBV7-2 to TRBJ2-2; D gene uncertain. Germline loops: CDR1 SGHTA, CDR2 FQGNSA. V dropped 4 bases and J dropped 6 bases, with 12 bases sitting between them. The CDR3 totals 14 residues. The CDR3 region has the DNA TGTGCCAGCAGCTCCCCAAGTGGTCCCGGGGAGCTGTTTTTT. This translates into CASSSPSGPGELFF.

The rearrangement links TRBV12-3 or TRBV12-4 to TRBJ1-2; D perhaps matches TRBD1 (6 bases). The CDR3 consists of 14 residues. Trimming stripped 6 bases from V and 6 bases from J, with 17 bases between. Written as DNA, the CDR3 is TGTGCCAGCAGGCCAGGGGCTTTTGACAATGGCTACACCTTC. Residues: CASRPGAFDNGYTF.

This clonotype was seen a handful of times. J is TRBJ2-3 and V is TRBV12-3 or TRBV12-4; D ambiguous. The CDR3 totals 13 residues. Trimming removed 5 bases from V and 2 bases from J, with 8 bases in between. CDR3 sequence reads: CASSPDTTDTQYF. The CDR3, as DNA: TGTGCCAGCAGTCCAGACACCACAGATACGCAGTATTTT.

V usage is TRBV20-1 and J usage is TRBJ2-2; possible D gene TRBD1, 6 bases. Germline V CDR1 and CDR2: DFQATT, SNEGSKA (reference sequence). The CDR3 consists of 12 residues. Deletions cut 5 bases from V and 6 bases from J, with 10 bases between. The CDR3 spells CSARTVPGELFF. DNA for the CDR3: TGCAGTGCTCGGACAGTGCCCGGGGAGCTGTTTTTT.

This clonotype has only a few counts. This chain joins TRBV10-1 and TRBJ2-7; 8 positions agree with TRBD1. In germline, CDR1 is WNHNN, CDR2 SYGVQD (reference sequence). CDR3 length: 15 amino acids. The V segment lost 4 bases and the J segment 5 bases; nucleotides outside the gene matches: 10. Here the CDR3 reads CASSGSTGGIHEQYF. The CDR3 DNA reads as TGCGCCAGCAGTGGGTCAACAGGGGGAATCCACGAGCAGTACTTC.

This chain connects TRBV11-3 to TRBJ2-5; 13 bases map to TRBD2. Germline lookup yields CDR1 SGHNT and CDR2 YENEEA. V was clipped by 1 base and J by 5 bases; unmatched bases: 4. This CDR3 has 16 residues. CDR3 DNA: TGTGCCAGCAGCTTAGTACTAGCGGGGGGGATGGAGACCCAGTACTTC. Translation: CASSLVLAGGMETQYF.

The V and J genes are TRBV20-1 and TRBJ1-2; D is uncertain. The CDR3 runs to 13 residues. Looked up from germline, CDR1 is DFQATT and CDR2 is SNEGSKA (reference sequence). Trimming removed 2 bases at V and 8 bases at J, with 15 bases between. DNA for the CDR3: TGCAGTGCTAGAACGGGGTCAGGAAGGGGCTACACCTTC. It is translated as CSARTGSGRGYTF.

For this clonotype: A read error may explain this, as a much larger clone is one base away. This chain joins TRBV27 and TRBJ1-2, with unresolved D. The CDR3 runs to 18 residues. Per the germline V gene, CDR1 is MNHEY and CDR2 is SMNVEV (reference sequence). The CDR3 bases are TGTGCCGGCAGTCCCAACCGCCCCGGGAGGAGGGCTAACTATGGCTACACCTTC. Encoded protein: CAGSPNRPGRRANYGYTF.

This clonotype appeared a few times. The chain combines TRBV20-1 with TRBJ1-1; D is uncertain. CDR1 DFQATT and CDR2 SNEGSKA come from the germline V gene (reference sequence). Trimming pared 3 bases from V and 0 bases from J, leaving 11 bases between. This CDR3 has 14 amino acids. This chain's CDR3 is CSASAEGLNTEAFF. CDR3 nucleotide sequence: TGCAGTGCTAGTGCTGAGGGTTTGAACACTGAAGCTTTCTTT.

This clonotype appeared a few times. The chain uses TRBV15 and TRBJ1-2; D may be TRBD1 (6 bases). V was trimmed by 2 bases and J by 3 bases, leaving 13 bases between them. The V gene's germline CDR1 is LNHNV and CDR2 YYDKDF (reference sequence). The CDR3 runs to 15 residues. CDR3 loop: CATSRPSQGYYGYTF. In DNA, the CDR3 is TGTGCCACCAGCAGACCCTCACAGGGTTACTATGGCTACACCTTC.

This rearrangement joins TRBV20-1 to TRBJ2-3, with 7 bases lining up with TRBD2. This CDR3 contains 16 residues. Looked up from germline, CDR1 is DFQATT and CDR2 is SNEGSKA (reference sequence). J lost 0 bases, V lost 0 bases, and 6 bases had no gene match. The CDR3 DNA follows: TGCAGTGCTAGAGATAAGGCGGGGGTGAGCACAGATACGCAGTATTTT. This sequence encodes CSARDKAGVSTDTQYF.

There are a few counts of this clonotype. CDR3 protein: CSARGRGRPYNEQFF. The CDR3 DNA follows: TGCAGTGCTAGGGGCAGGGGGCGACCCTACAATGAGCAGTTCTTC. The chain uses TRBV20-1 and TRBJ2-1, with 8 bases matching TRBD1. The germline V gene encodes CDR1 DFQATT and CDR2 SNEGSKA (reference sequence). The CDR3 is 15 amino acids. Trimming at V came to 3 bases and at J to 2 bases, leaving 6 bases not matched to a gene.

The chain couples TRBV5-1 to TRBJ2-6; a possible D gene is TRBD1 (6 bases). Germline CDR1 is SGHRS and CDR2 is YFSETQ. Trimming took off 4 bases at V and 2 bases at J, with 13 bases between the two ends. The CDR3 sequence is 16 residues long. DNA of the CDR3: TGCGCCAGCAGCCCGATGACAGGCACTGGGGCCAACGTCCTGACTTTC. It is translated as CASSPMTGTGANVLTF. Complete variable domain (other parts from reference TRBV5-1 and TRBJ2-6): KAGVTQTPRYLIKTRGQQVTLSCSPISGHRSVSWYQQTPGQGLQFLFEYFSETQRNKGNFPGRFSGRQFSNSRSEMNVSTLELGDSALYLCASSPMTGTGANVLTFGAGSRLTVL.

This clonotype was observed a few times. V is TRBV6-1 and J is TRBJ2-7; D uncertain. Germline V lookup: CDR1 MNHNS, CDR2 SASEGT. The CDR3 runs to 11 residues. V was cut by 10 bases and J by 2 bases, with 9 bases left in between. In DNA form, the CDR3 reads TGTGCCACCGGCCTAGCCTACGAGCAGTACTTC. Protein sequence: CATGLAYEQYF.

The chain joins TRBV7-2 to TRBJ1-5; no clear D. V lost 5 bases, J lost 2 bases, and 13 bases lay in between. Germline loops: CDR1 SGHTA, CDR2 FQGNSA. The CDR3 is 15 residues long. Here the CDR3 reads CASSPEGLGNQPQHF. The CDR3 DNA follows: TGTGCCAGCAGCCCCGAGGGATTAGGCAATCAGCCCCAGCATTTT.

The chain couples TRBV19 to TRBJ1-5; tentative D call: TRBD1 (6 bases). The length of the CDR3 is 19 residues. Per germline, CDR1 LNHDA and CDR2 SQIVND (reference sequence). V was cut by 1 base and J by 0 bases, with 19 bases left in between. In nucleotides, the CDR3 is TGTGCCAGTAGTATAGGCCCGGTCAGGGGCAGGATTAGCAATCAGCCCCAGCATTTT. As protein: CASSIGPVRGRISNQPQHF.

This sequence joins TRBV7-3 and TRBJ1-1; D is undetermined. CDR3 length equals 14 residues. Germline CDR1 is SGHTA and CDR2 is FQGTGA. Trimming cost V 1 base and J 4 bases, with 10 bases left between them. CDR3 bases: TGTGCCAGCAGCTTAAGGCCTACTTCCACTGAAGCTTTCTTT. This translates into CASSLRPTSTEAFF.